This T cell receptor beta chain was documented in a study of blood T cell repertoires in COVID-19. For the study at large: Acute and convalescent COVID-19 samples came from the United States, Italy and Spain. T cells, B-cell-depleted T cells, or PBMCs provided the cDNA or gDNA that served as material.

Assay: immunoSEQ multiplex PCR; the TCRdb copy retains only in-frame clones and omits some. The sample consists of around 260,000 clones, about 85% of them appearing once. V was pared by 0 bases and J by 6 bases, with 17 bases between. The length of the CDR3 is 16 residues. Looked up from germline, CDR1 is MRHNA and CDR2 is SNTAGT. Seattle's enrolled individuals joined amid active infection and were then monitored longitudinally. This clone was seen just once. The receptor's source is a human donor with COVID-19, enrolled during active disease. The donor label of this sample is uncertain. The material sequenced was peripheral blood. This rearrangement joins TRBV6-4 to TRBJ1-2; TRBD1 might be the D (6 bases). The CDR3 protein is CASSDSTRQAQNGYTF. Here the CDR3 DNA reads TGTGCCAGCAGTGACTCAACTCGACAGGCCCAGAATGGCTACACCTTC.